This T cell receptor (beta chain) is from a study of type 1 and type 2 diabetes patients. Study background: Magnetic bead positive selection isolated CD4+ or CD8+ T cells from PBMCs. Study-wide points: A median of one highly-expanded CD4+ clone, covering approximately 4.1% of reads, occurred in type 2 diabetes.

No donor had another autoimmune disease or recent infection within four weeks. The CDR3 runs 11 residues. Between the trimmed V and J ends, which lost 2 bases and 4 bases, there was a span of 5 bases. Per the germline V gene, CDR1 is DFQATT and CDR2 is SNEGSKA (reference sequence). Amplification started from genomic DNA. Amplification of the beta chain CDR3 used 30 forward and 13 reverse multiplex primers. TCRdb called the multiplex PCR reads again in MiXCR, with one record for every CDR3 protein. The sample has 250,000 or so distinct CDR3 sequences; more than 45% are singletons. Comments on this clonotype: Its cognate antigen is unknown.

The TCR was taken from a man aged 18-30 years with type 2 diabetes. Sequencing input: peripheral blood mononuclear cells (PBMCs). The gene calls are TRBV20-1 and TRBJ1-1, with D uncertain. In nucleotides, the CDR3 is TGCAGTGCTAGATTGGTCACTGAAGCTTTCTTT. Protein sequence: CSARLVTEAFF.